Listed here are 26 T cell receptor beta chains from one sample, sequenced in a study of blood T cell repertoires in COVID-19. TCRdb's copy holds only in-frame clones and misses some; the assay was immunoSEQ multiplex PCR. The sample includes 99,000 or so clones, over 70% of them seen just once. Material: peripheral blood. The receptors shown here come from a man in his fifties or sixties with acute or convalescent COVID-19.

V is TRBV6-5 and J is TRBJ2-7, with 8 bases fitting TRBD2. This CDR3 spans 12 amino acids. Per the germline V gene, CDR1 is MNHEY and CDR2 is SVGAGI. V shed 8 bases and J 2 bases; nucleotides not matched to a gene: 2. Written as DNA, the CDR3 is TGTGCCAGCGCGGGGGGCCCCTACGAGCAGTACTTC. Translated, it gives CASAGGPYEQYF.

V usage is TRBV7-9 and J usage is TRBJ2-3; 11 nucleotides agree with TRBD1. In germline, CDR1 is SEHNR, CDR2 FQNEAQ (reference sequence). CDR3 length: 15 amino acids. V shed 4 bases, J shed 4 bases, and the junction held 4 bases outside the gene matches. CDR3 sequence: CASSWGQGVADTQYF. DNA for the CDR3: TGTGCCAGCAGCTGGGGACAGGGGGTAGCAGATACGCAGTATTTT.

The CDR3 sequence: CASSDDRFTRTEAFF. The CDR3 nucleotides read TGTGCCAGCAGCGACGACAGGTTCACAAGGACTGAAGCTTTCTTT. This chain uses TRBV6-6 with TRBJ1-1; D is possibly TRBD1 (6 bases). Germline V gene sequence: CDR1 MNHNY, CDR2 SVGAGI (reference sequence). Trimming removed 6 bases at V and 5 bases at J, with 19 bases between. This CDR3 region has 15 residues.

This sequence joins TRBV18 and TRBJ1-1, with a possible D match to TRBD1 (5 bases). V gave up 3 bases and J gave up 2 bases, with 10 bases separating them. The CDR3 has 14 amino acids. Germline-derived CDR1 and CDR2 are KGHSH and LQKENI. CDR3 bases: TGTGCCAGCTCACCGAGACAGACAAACACTGAAGCTTTCTTT. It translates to CASSPRQTNTEAFF.

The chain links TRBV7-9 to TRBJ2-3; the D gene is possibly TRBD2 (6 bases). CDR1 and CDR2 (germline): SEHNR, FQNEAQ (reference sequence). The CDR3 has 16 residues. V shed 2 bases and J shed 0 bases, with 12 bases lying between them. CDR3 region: CASSLSRGVSTDTQYF. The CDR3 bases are TGTGCCAGCAGCTTATCTCGCGGGGTGAGCACAGATACGCAGTATTTT.

CDR3 amino acids: CASSESTNTGELFF. DNA of the CDR3: TGCGCCAGCAGTGAGTCGACTAACACCGGGGAGCTGTTTTTT. The chain is built from TRBV10-1 and TRBJ2-2, with unresolved D. The germline V gene has CDR1 WNHNN and CDR2 SYGVQD (reference sequence). The CDR3 consists of 14 residues. The V end was cut by 0 bases, the J end by 2 bases, with 4 bases between.

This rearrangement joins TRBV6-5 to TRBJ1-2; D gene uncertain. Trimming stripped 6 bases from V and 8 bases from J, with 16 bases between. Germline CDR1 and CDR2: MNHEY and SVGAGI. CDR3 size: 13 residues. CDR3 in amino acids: CASRDGPSRGYTF. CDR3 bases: TGTGCCAGCAGAGACGGCCCTTCTAGGGGCTACACCTTC.

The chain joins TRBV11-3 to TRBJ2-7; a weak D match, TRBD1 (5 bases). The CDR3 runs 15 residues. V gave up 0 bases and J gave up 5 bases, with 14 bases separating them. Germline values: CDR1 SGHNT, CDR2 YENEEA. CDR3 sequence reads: CASSLDLSQGDEQYF. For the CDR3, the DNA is TGTGCCAGCAGCTTAGATCTGAGCCAGGGCGACGAGCAGTACTTC. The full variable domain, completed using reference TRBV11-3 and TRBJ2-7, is EAGVVQSPRYKIIEKKQPVAFWCNPISGHNTLYWYLQNLGQGPELLIRYENEEAVDDSQLPKDRFSAERLKGVDSTLKIQPAELGDSAVYLCASSLDLSQGDEQYFGPGTRLTVT.

CDR3 in amino acids: CASSLEGTSGSREQYF. DNA for the CDR3: TGTGCCAGCAGCCTTGAGGGGACTAGCGGGAGCCGGGAGCAGTACTTC. V and J are TRBV7-2 and TRBJ2-7; 14 bases fit TRBD2. This CDR3 contains 16 residues. V lost 5 bases, J lost 7 bases, and 10 bases stayed unmatched. CDR1 and CDR2 (germline): SGHTA, FQGNSA.

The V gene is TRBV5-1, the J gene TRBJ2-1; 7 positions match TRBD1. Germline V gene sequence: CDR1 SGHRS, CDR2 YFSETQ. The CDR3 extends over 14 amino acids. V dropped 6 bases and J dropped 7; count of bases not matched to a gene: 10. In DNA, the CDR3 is TGCGCCAGCACCTATAAAGACAGGGCAAATGAGCAGTTCTTC. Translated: CASTYKDRANEQFF.

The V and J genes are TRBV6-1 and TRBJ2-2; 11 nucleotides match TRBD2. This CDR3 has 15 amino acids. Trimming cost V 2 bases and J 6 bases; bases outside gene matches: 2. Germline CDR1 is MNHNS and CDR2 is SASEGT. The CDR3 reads CASSEFSGRAGELFF. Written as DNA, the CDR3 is TGTGCCAGCAGTGAATTTAGCGGGAGGGCCGGGGAGCTGTTTTTT.

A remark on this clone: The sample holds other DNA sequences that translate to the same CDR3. CDR3 amino acids: CASSVGAGGPDTQYF. CDR3 in DNA: TGTGCCAGCAGCGTAGGGGCGGGAGGCCCAGATACGCAGTATTTT. The V gene is TRBV9, the J gene TRBJ2-3; 8 nucleotides match TRBD2. The CDR3 length is 15 residues. Germline lookup yields CDR1 SGDLS and CDR2 YYNGEE. Losses at the gene ends were 0 bases for V and 4 bases for J; bases not matched to a gene: 4. Supplemented by reference TRBV9 and TRBJ2-3, the full variable domain reads DSGVTQTPKHLITATGQRVTLRCSPRSGDLSVYWYQQSLDQGLQFLIQYYNGEERAKGNILERFSAQQFPDLHSELNLSSLELGDSALYFCASSVGAGGPDTQYFGPGTRLTVL.

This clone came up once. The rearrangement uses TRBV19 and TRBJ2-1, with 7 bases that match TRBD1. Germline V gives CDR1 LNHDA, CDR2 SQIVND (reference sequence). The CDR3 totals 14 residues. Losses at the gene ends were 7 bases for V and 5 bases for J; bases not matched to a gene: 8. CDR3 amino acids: CASKPDRLNNEQFF. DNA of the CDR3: TGTGCCAGTAAGCCGGACAGGCTAAACAATGAGCAGTTCTTC.

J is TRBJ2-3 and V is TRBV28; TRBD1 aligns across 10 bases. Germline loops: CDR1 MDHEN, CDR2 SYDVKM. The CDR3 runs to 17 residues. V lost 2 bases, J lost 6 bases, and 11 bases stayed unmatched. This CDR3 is CASSLRTGGLFMDTQYF. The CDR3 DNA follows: TGTGCCAGCAGTTTACGGACAGGGGGGCTTTTTATGGATACGCAGTATTTT.

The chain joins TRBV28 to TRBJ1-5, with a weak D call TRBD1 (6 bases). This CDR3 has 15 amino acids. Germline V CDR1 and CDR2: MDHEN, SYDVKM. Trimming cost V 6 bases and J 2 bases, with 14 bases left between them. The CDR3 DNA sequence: TGTGCCAGCAGCGAGCTACAGGGTGGCAATCAGCCCCAGCATTTT. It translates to CASSELQGGNQPQHF. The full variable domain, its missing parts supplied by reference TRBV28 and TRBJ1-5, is DVKVTQSSRYLVKRTGEKVFLECVQDMDHENMFWYRQDPGLGLRLIYFSYDVKMKEKGDIPEGYSVSREKKERFSLILESASTNQTSMYLCASSELQGGNQPQHFGDGTRLSIL.

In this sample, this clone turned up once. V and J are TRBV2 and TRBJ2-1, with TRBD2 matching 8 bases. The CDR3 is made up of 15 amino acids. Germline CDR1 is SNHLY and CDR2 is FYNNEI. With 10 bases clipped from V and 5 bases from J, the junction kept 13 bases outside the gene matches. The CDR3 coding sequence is TGTGCCACCACCAGGGCTAGCGGGCCCAACAATGAGCAGTTCTTC. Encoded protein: CATTRASGPNNEQFF.

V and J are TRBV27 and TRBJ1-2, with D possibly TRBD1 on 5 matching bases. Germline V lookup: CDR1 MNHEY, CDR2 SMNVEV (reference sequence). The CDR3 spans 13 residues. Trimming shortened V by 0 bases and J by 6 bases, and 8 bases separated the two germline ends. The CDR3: CASSLSRGNGYTF. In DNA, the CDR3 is TGTGCCAGCAGTTTATCGCGGGGGAATGGCTACACCTTC.

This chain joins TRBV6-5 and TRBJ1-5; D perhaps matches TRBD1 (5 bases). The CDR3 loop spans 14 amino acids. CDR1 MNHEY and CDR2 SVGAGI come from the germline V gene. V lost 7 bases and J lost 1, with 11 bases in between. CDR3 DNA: TGTGCCAGCACATCCAGGACAAGCAATCAGCCCCAGCATTTT. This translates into CASTSRTSNQPQHF.

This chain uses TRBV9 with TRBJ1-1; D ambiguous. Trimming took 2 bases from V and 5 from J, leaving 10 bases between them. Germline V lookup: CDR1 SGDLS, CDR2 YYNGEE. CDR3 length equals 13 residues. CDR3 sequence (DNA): TGTGCCAGCAGCGTCAGCAGGAGGACTGAAGCTTTCTTT. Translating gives CASSVSRRTEAFF.

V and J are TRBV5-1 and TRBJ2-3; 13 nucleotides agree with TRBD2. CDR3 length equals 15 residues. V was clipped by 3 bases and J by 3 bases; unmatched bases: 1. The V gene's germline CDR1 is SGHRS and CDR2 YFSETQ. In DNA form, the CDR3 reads TGCGCCAGCAGCTGGACTAGCGGGAGTACAGATACGCAGTATTTT. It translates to CASSWTSGSTDTQYF.

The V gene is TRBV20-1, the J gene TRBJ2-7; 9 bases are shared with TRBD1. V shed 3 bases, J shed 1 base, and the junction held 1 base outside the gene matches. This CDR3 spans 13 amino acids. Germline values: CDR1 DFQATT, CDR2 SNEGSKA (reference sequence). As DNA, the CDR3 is TGCAGTGCTAGTGGGACAGGGTCCTACGAGCAGTACTTC. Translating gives CSASGTGSYEQYF.

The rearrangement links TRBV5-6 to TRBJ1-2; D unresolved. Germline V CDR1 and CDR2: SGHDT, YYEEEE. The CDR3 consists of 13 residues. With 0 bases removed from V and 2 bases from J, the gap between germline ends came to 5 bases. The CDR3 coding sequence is TGTGCCAGCAGCTTGGAACAGAACTATGGCTACACCTTC. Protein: CASSLEQNYGYTF.

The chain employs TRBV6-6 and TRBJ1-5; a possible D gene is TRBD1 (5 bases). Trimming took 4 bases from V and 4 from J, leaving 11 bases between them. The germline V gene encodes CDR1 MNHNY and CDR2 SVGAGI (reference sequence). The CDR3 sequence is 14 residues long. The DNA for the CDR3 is TGTGCCAGCAGTTTAGCGGGGGTTAATCAGCCCCAGCATTTT. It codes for CASSLAGVNQPQHF.

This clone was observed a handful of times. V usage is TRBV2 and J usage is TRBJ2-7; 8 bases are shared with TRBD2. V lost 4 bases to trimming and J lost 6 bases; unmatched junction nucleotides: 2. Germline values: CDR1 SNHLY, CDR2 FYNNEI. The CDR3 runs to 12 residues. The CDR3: CASSVLAGEQYF. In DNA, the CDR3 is TGTGCCAGCAGTGTGCTAGCGGGCGAGCAGTACTTC. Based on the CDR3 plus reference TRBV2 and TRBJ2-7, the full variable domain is EPEVTQTPSHQVTQMGQEVILRCVPISNHLYFYWYRQILGQKVEFLVSFYNNEISEKSEIFDDQFSVERPDGSNFTLKIRSTKLEDSAMYFCASSVLAGEQYFGPGTRLTVT.

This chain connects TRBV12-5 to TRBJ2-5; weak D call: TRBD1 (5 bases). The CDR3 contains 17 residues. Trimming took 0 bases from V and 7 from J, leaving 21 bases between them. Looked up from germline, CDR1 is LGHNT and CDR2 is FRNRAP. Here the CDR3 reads CASGLVKFEGPQGTQYF. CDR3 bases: TGTGCTAGTGGTTTGGTAAAATTTGAAGGCCCTCAGGGGACCCAGTACTTC.

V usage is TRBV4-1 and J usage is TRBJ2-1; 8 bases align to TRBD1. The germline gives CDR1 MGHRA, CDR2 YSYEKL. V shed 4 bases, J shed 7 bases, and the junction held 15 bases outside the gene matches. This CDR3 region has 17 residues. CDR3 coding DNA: TGCGCCAGCAGCCTAGGCTCGGGACAGGTCCGGATTAATGAGCAGTTCTTC. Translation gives CASSLGSGQVRINEQFF.